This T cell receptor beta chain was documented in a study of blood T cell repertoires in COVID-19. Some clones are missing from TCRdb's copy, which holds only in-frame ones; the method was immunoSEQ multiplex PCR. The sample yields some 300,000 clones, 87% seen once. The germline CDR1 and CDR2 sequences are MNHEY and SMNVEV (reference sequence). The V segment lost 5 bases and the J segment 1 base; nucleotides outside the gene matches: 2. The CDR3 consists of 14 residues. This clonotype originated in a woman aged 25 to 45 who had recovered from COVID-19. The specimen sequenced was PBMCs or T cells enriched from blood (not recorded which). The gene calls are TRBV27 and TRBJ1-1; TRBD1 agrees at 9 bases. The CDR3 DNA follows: TGTGCCAGCAGTGTGGACAGGGGGAACACTGAAGCTTTCTTT. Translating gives CASSVDRGNTEAFF.